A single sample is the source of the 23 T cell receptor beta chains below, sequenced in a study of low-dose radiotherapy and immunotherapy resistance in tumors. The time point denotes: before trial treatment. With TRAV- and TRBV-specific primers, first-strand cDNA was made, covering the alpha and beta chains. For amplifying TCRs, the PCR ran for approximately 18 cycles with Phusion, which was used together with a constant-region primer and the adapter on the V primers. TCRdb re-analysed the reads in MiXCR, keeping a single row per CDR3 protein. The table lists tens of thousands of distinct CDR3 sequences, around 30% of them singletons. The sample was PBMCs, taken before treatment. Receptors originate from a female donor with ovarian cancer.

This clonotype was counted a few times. DNA for the CDR3: TGCGCCAGCAGCTTGGCCGCAGGGGCGGATAATTCACCCCTCCACTTT. Its protein is CASSLAAGADNSPLHF. The genes are TRBV5-1 and TRBJ1-6, with D maybe TRBD1 (6 bases). Trimming left V 0 bases short and J 5 bases short, with 12 bases between. The CDR3 is 16 amino acids. Germline V gene sequence: CDR1 SGHRS, CDR2 YFSETQ. The complete variable domain, with remaining parts taken from reference TRBV5-1 and TRBJ1-6, reads KAGVTQTPRYLIKTRGQQVTLSCSPISGHRSVSWYQQTPGQGLQFLFEYFSETQRNKGNFPGRFSGRQFSNSRSEMNVSTLELGDSALYLCASSLAAGADNSPLHFGNGTRLTVT.

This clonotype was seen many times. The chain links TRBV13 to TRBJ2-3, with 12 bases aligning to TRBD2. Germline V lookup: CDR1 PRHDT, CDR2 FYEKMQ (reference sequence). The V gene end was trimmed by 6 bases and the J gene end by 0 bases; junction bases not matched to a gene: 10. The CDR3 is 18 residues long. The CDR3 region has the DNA TGTGCCAGCAGTTCCGGGACTAGCGGGTACTCTAGCACAGATACGCAGTATTTT. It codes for CASSSGTSGYSSTDTQYF.

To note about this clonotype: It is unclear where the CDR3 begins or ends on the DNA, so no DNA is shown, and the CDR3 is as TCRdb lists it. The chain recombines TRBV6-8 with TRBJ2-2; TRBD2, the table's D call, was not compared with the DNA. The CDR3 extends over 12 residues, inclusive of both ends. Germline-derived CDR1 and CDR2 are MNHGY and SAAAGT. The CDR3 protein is CASTAGRELFFF.

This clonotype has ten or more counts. DNA for the CDR3: TGTGCCAGTAGTAGCGGACATCAGAATACTGAAGCTTTCTTT. Its protein is CASSSGHQNTEAFF. V is TRBV19 and J is TRBJ1-1; a weak D match, TRBD1 (5 bases). Between the trimmed V and J ends, which lost 4 bases and 5 bases, there was a span of 14 bases. In germline, CDR1 is LNHDA, CDR2 SQIVND (reference sequence). This CDR3 is 14 amino acids long. Looking up the rest from reference TRBV19 and TRBJ1-1 gives the full variable domain: DGGITQSPKYLFRKEGQNVTLSCEQNLNHDAMYWYRQDPGQGLRLIYYSQIVNDFQKGDIAEGYSVSREKKESFPLTVTSAQKNPTAFYLCASSSGHQNTEAFFGQGTRLTVV.

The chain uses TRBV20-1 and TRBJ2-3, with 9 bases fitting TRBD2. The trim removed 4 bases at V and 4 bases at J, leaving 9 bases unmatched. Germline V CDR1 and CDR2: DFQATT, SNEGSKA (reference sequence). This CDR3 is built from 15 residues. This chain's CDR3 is CSATEAGGVPDTQYF. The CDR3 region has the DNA TGCAGTGCTACCGAAGCGGGAGGCGTCCCAGATACGCAGTATTTT.

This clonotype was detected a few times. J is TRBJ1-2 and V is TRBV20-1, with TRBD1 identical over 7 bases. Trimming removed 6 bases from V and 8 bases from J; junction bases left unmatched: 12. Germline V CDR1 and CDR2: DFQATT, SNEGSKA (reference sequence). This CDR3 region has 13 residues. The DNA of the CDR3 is TGCAGTGCCAAGGGAGGGGGCGCCTACGGCTACACCTTC. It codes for CSAKGGGAYGYTF.

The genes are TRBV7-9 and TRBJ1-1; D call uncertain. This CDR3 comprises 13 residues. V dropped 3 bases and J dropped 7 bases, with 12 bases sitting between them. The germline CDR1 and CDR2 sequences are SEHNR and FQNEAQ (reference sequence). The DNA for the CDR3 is TGTGCCAGCAGCTTTACTACGGTCGGTGAAGCTTTCTTT. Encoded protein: CASSFTTVGEAFF.

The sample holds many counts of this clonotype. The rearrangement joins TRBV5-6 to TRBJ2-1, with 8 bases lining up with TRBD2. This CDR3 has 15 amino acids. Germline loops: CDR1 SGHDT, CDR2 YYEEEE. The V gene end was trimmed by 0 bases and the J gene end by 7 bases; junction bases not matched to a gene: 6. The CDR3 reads CASSLDRGGPNEQFF. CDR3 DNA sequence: TGTGCCAGCAGCTTGGATCGGGGGGGCCCGAATGAGCAGTTCTTC.

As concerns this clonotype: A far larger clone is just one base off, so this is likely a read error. In nucleotides, the CDR3 is TGTGCCAGCAGCCACAGTGGGCAGGCGAACACCAGGGAGCTGTTTTTT. Its protein product is CASSHSGQANTRELFF. The V and J genes are TRBV27 and TRBJ2-2; D remains unclear. The CDR3 sequence is 16 residues long. Germline assignment: CDR1 MNHEY and CDR2 SMNVEV (reference sequence).

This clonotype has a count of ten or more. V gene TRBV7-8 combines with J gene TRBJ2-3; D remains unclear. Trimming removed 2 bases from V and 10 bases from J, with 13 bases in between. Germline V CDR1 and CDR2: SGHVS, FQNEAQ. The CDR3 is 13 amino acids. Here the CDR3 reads CASSLTQRRAQYF. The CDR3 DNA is TGTGCCAGCAGCTTAACCCAACGACGGGCGCAGTATTTT.

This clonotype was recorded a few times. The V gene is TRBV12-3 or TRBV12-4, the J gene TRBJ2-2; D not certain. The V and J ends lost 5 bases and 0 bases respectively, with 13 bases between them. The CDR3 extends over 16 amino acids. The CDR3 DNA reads TGTGCCAGCAGTCCGTTTGCGTATACGAACACCGGGGAGCTGTTTTTT. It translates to CASSPFAYTNTGELFF.

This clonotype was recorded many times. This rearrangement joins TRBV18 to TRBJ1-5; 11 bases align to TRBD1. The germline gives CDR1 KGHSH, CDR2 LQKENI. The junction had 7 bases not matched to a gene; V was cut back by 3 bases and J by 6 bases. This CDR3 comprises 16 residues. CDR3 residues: CASSPSGQGAVQPQHF. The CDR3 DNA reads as TGTGCCAGCTCACCCTCCGGACAGGGGGCGGTTCAGCCCCAGCATTTT.

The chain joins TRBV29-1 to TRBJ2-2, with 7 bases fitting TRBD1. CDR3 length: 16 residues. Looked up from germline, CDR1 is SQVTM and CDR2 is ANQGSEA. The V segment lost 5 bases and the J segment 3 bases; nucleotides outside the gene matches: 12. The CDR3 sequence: CSVRTPGGGYTGELFF. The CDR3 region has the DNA TGCAGCGTTAGAACCCCAGGGGGTGGTTACACCGGGGAGCTGTTTTTT.

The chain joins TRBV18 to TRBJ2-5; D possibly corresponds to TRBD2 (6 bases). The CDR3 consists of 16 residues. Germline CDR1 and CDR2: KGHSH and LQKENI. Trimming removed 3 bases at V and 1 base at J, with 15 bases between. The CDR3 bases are TGTGCCAGCTCACCCTTGGGGGGTACCAGCCAAGAGACCCAGTACTTC. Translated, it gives CASSPLGGTSQETQYF. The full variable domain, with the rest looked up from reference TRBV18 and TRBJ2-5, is NAGVMQNPRHLVRRRGQEARLRCSPMKGHSHVYWYRQLPEEGLKFMVYLQKENIIDESGMPKERFSAEFPKEGPSILRIQQVVRGDSAAYFCASSPLGGTSQETQYFGPGTRLLVL.

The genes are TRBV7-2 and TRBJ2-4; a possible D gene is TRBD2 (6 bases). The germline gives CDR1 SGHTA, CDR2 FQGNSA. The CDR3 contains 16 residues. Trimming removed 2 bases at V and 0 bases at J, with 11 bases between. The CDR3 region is CASSLRAGRAKNIQYF. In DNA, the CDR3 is TGTGCCAGCAGCTTACGAGCGGGCAGAGCCAAAAACATTCAGTACTTC.

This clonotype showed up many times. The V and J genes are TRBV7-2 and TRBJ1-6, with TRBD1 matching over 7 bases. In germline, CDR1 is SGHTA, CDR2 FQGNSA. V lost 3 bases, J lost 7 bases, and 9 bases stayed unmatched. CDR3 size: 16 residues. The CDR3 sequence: CASSFNPGQPNSPLHF. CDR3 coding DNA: TGTGCCAGCAGCTTCAATCCGGGACAGCCAAATTCACCCCTCCACTTT.

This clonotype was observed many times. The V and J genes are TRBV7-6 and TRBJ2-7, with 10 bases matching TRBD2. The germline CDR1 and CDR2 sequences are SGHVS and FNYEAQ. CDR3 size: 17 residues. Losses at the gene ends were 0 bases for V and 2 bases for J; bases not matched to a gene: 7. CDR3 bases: TGTGCCAGCAGCTTAGCACCGACTAGCGGGTTACCCTACGAGCAGTACTTC. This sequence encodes CASSLAPTSGLPYEQYF.

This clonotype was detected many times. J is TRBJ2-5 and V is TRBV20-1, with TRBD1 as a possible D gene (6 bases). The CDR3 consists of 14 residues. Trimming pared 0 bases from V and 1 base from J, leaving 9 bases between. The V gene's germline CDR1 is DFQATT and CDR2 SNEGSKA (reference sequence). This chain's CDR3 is CSARDPTGQETQYF. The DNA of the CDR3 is TGCAGTGCTAGAGATCCGACAGGCCAAGAGACCCAGTACTTC.

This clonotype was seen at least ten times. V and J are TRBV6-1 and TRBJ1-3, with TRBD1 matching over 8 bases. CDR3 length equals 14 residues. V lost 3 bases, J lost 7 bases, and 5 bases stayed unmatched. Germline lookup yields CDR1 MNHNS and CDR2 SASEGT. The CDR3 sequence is CASSDRGRGNTIYF. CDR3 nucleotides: TGTGCCAGCAGTGACAGGGGGCGAGGCAACACCATATATTTT.

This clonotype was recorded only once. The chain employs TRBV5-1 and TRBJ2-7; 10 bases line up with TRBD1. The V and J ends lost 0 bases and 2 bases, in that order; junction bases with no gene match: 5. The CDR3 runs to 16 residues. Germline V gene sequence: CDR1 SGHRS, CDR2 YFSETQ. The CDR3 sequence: CASSLAGTGATYEQYF. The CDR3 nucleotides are TGCGCCAGCAGCTTGGCGGGGACAGGGGCAACCTACGAGCAGTACTTC.

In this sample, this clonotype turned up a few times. The CDR3 region is CASSPGTTGESPQHF. CDR3 sequence (DNA): TGTGCCAGCAGCCCCGGGACGACAGGGGAATCCCCCCAGCATTTT. The chain has TRBV28 and TRBJ1-5, with 8 bases identical to TRBD1. The CDR3 runs 15 residues. V lost 6 bases and J lost 10; bases outside the gene matches: 14. CDR1 is MDHEN and CDR2 is SYDVKM in the germline V gene. Combining the CDR3 with reference TRBV28 and TRBJ1-5 gives the whole variable domain DVKVTQSSRYLVKRTGEKVFLECVQDMDHENMFWYRQDPGLGLRLIYFSYDVKMKEKGDIPEGYSVSREKKERFSLILESASTNQTSMYLCASSPGTTGESPQHFGDGTRLSIL.

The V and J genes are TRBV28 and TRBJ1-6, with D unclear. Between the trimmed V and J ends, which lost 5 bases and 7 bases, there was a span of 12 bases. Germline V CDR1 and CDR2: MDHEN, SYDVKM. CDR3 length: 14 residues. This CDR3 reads CASSLVSENSPLHF. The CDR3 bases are TGTGCCAGCAGTCTGGTATCCGAAAATTCACCCCTCCACTTT.

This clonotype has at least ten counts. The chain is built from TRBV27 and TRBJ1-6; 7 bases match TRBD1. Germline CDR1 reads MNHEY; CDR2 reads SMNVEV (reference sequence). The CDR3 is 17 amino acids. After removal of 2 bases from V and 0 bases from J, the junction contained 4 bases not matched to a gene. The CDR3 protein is CASSLGRGISYNSPLHF. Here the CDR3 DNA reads TGTGCCAGCAGTTTAGGCAGGGGGATCTCCTATAATTCACCCCTCCACTTT.